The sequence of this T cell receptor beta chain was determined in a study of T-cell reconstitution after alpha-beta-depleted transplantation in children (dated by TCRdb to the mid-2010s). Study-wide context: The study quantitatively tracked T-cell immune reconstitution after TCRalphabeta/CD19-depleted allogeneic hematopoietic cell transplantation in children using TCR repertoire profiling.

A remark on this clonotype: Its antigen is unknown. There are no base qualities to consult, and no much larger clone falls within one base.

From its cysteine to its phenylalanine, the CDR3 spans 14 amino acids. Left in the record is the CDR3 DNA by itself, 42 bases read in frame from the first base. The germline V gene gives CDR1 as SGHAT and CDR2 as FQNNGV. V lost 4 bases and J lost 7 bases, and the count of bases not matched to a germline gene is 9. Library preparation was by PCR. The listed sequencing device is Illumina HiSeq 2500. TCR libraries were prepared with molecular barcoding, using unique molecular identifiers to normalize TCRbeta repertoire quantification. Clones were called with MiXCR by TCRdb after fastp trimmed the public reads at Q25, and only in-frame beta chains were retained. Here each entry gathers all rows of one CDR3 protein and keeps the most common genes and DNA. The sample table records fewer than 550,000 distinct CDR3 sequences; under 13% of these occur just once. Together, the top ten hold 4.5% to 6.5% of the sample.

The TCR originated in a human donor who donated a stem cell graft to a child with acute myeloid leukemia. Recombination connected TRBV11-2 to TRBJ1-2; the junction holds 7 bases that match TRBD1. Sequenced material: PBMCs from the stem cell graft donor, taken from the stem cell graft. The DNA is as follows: TGTGCCAGCAGCTCCCACAGGGGCTCCCTTGGCTACACCTTC. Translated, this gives CASSSHRGSLGYTF.